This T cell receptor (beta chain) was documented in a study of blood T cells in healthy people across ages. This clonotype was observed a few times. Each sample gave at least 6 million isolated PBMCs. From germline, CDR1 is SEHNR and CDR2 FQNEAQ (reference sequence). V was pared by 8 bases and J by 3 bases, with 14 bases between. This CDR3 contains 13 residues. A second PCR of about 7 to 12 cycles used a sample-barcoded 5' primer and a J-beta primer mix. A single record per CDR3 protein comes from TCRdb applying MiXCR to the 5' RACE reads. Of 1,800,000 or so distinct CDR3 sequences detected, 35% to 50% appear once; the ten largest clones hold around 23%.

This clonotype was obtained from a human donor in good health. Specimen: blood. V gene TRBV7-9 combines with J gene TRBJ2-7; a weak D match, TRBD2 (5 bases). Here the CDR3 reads CASRRTGDYEQYF. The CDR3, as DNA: TGTGCCAGCCGACGGACCGGGGACTACGAGCAGTACTTC.